These 23 T cell receptor beta chains were sequenced from one sample in a study of T cells in Graves' hyperthyroidism and ophthalmopathy. Using RNA transcripts as the source, TCR beta CDR3 regions were amplified. During a first-round RT-PCR of the TCR CDR3, the HTBI primer set was used. TCRdb used MiXCR to reprocess the multiplex PCR reads, holding one entry per CDR3 protein. The table records 600,000 to 650,000 distinct CDR3 sequences, about 20% of them present only once. The sample taken for sequencing was blood. These receptor sequences come from a man aged 25 to 40 with Graves' ophthalmopathy.

Here the CDR3 reads CASSEALKMSGYEQFF. CDR3 in DNA: TGTGCCAGCAGTGAAGCGCTAAAAATGTCTGGGTATGAGCAGTTCTTC. This chain connects TRBV2 to TRBJ2-1; D is uncertain. CDR3 length: 16 amino acids. CDR1 SNHLY and CDR2 FYNNEI come from the germline V gene. V dropped 0 bases and J dropped 8 bases, with 17 bases sitting between them.

This rearrangement joins TRBV12-3 or TRBV12-4 to TRBJ2-2; 7 bases fit TRBD2. The trim removed 5 bases at V and 1 base at J, leaving 7 bases unmatched. CDR3 length: 16 amino acids. The CDR3 spells CASSPLAGMNTGELFF. In nucleotides, the CDR3 is TGTGCCAGCAGTCCCTTAGCGGGCATGAACACCGGGGAGCTGTTTTTT.

This chain joins TRBV20-1 and TRBJ2-3, with D hard to call. The CDR3 extends over 13 amino acids. V was trimmed by 5 bases and J by 2 bases, leaving 11 bases between them. The germline CDR1 and CDR2 sequences are DFQATT and SNEGSKA (reference sequence). Written as DNA, the CDR3 is TGCAGTGCTGAACCGGTCCTCACAGATACGCAGTATTTT. Amino acids: CSAEPVLTDTQYF.

The genes are TRBV12-3 or TRBV12-4 and TRBJ1-5, with TRBD1 as a possible D gene (5 bases). The CDR3 is 12 amino acids. V was pared by 7 bases and J by 4 bases, with 8 bases between. The CDR3, as DNA: TGTGCCAGCAATGGGGCTAATCAGCCCCAGCATTTT. Translated: CASNGANQPQHF.

A few counts support this clonotype. The chain links TRBV5-1 to TRBJ2-7, with 9 positions matching TRBD2. With 4 bases clipped from V and 0 bases from J, the junction kept 5 bases outside the gene matches. The CDR3 has 15 residues. Per germline, CDR1 SGHRS and CDR2 YFSETQ. The CDR3 DNA reads TGCGCCAGCAGCCGAGCGGGAGGTCCCTCCTACGAGCAGTACTTC. This sequence encodes CASSRAGGPSYEQYF.

This clonotype has just a few counts. This chain links TRBV20-1 with TRBJ2-7; 7 positions agree with TRBD2. The CDR3 spans 16 residues. The germline gives CDR1 DFQATT, CDR2 SNEGSKA (reference sequence). V lost 3 bases and J lost 2; bases outside the gene matches: 13. CDR3 loop: CSASKSKTSVPYEQYF. DNA of the CDR3: TGCAGTGCTAGTAAGTCGAAAACTAGCGTTCCCTACGAGCAGTACTTC.

This clonotype was counted only a few times. The rearrangement links TRBV20-1 to TRBJ2-1, with 11 bases matching TRBD2. The CDR3 has 16 amino acids. V trimming: 6 bases; J trimming: 7 bases; junction bases outside the gene matches: 14. Germline CDR1 DFQATT, CDR2 SNEGSKA (reference sequence). CDR3: CSAIVAGGGSRNEQFF. The CDR3 DNA reads TGCAGTGCCATAGTAGCGGGAGGGGGGTCGAGGAATGAGCAGTTCTTC.

V gene TRBV2 combines with J gene TRBJ2-5, with TRBD1 identical over 7 bases. The CDR3 has 12 amino acids. The V gene end was trimmed by 9 bases and the J gene end by 3 bases; junction bases not matched to a gene: 4. The germline gives CDR1 SNHLY, CDR2 FYNNEI. CDR3 in DNA: TGTGCCAGTGGACAGGAGGAAGAGACCCAGTACTTC. It codes for CASGQEEETQYF.

The rearrangement joins TRBV6-2 or TRBV6-3 to TRBJ2-3; 8 nucleotides agree with TRBD2. The V and J ends lost 2 bases and 4 bases, in that order; junction bases with no gene match: 5. The V gene's germline CDR1 is MNHEY and CDR2 SVGEGT. This CDR3 spans 15 amino acids. The CDR3 here is CASSYQREQADTQYF. The CDR3 DNA reads TGTGCCAGCAGTTACCAGCGGGAGCAGGCAGATACGCAGTATTTT.

The chain carries TRBV2 and TRBJ1-6; D is undetermined. V was shortened by 6 bases and J by 10 bases, with 7 bases between the two germline ends. The CDR3 spans 11 residues. The germline V gene encodes CDR1 SNHLY and CDR2 FYNNEI. In DNA form, the CDR3 reads TGTGCCAGCAGCGAGAGGTCACCCCTCCACTTT. It specifies CASSERSPLHF.

This clonotype has just a few counts. The chain links TRBV2 to TRBJ2-3, with 8 bases that match TRBD2. V gave up 8 bases and J gave up 0 bases; unmatched junction bases: 7. Germline assignment: CDR1 SNHLY and CDR2 FYNNEI. The CDR3 sequence is 15 residues long. CDR3 coding DNA: TGTGCCAGCGGGCGACTAGCGACTAGCACAGATACGCAGTATTTT. Protein product: CASGRLATSTDTQYF.

The chain recombines TRBV24-1 with TRBJ1-6; D may be TRBD1 (5 bases). CDR1 is KGHDR and CDR2 is SFDVKD in the germline V gene. V was shortened by 4 bases and J by 0 bases, with 18 bases between the two germline ends. This CDR3 is 19 amino acids long. Written as DNA, the CDR3 is TGTGCCACCAGTGACCCCGGGACTCTAAAAAGCTCCTATAATTCACCCCTCCACTTT. Translating gives CATSDPGTLKSSYNSPLHF.

This clonotype was seen just once. This may be a read error: a much more frequent sequence differs by one nucleotide. In DNA form, the CDR3 reads TGTGCCGTCATGGGGGAGCAAGAGACCCAGTACTTC. Translation: CAVMGEQETQYF. The chain combines TRBV11-2 with TRBJ2-5; D might be TRBD1 or TRBD2, each matching 5 bases. The CDR3 sequence is 12 residues long. CDR1 and CDR2 (germline): SGHAT, FQNNGV. V lost 11 bases to trimming and J lost 2 bases, with 12 bases between them. Based on the CDR3 plus reference TRBV11-2 and TRBJ2-5, the full variable domain is EAGVAQSPRYKIIEKRQSVAFWCNPISGHATLYWYQQILGQGPKLLIQFQNNGVVDDSQLPKDRFSAERLKGVDSTLKIQPAKLEDSAVYLCAVMGEQETQYFGPGTRLLVL.

This clonotype showed up many times. The V and J genes are TRBV18 and TRBJ1-1; D remains unclear. CDR1 and CDR2 from the germline V gene are KGHSH and LQKENI. This CDR3 is 12 amino acids long. Trimming took off 4 bases at V and 7 bases at J, with 10 bases between the two ends. The CDR3 reads CASSLERDEAFF. The CDR3 nucleotides are TGTGCCAGCTCACTAGAGAGAGATGAAGCTTTCTTT. The variable domain in full, completed from reference TRBV18 and TRBJ1-1, reads NAGVMQNPRHLVRRRGQEARLRCSPMKGHSHVYWYRQLPEEGLKFMVYLQKENIIDESGMPKERFSAEFPKEGPSILRIQQVVRGDSAAYFCASSLERDEAFFGQGTRLTVV.

This clonotype was observed at least ten times. The chain combines TRBV28 with TRBJ2-7, with 11 bases matching TRBD2. The length of the CDR3 is 13 residues. With 6 bases clipped from V and 3 bases from J, the junction kept 1 base outside the gene matches. Germline V gene data show CDR1 as MDHEN and CDR2 as SYDVKM. The CDR3 sequence: CASRGTSGYEQYF. CDR3 nucleotide sequence: TGTGCCAGCAGAGGGACTAGCGGCTACGAGCAGTACTTC. The full variable domain, in which reference TRBV28 and TRBJ2-7 provide the parts outside the CDR3, is DVKVTQSSRYLVKRTGEKVFLECVQDMDHENMFWYRQDPGLGLRLIYFSYDVKMKEKGDIPEGYSVSREKKERFSLILESASTNQTSMYLCASRGTSGYEQYFGPGTRLTVT.

This clonotype was seen repeatedly, ten times or more. The J gene is TRBJ1-5, the V gene TRBV28; perhaps TRBD1 as D (6 bases). This CDR3 comprises 14 residues. Germline lookup yields CDR1 MDHEN and CDR2 SYDVKM. The germline V and J ends were trimmed by 3 bases and 7 bases, with 13 bases remaining between them. In DNA form, the CDR3 reads TGTGCCAGCAGTTTCTCCAGGGGACGGCAGCCCCAGCATTTT. Encoded protein: CASSFSRGRQPQHF.

This clonotype turned up a few times. V is TRBV20-1 and J is TRBJ1-5; TRBD1 matches at 7 bases. This CDR3 is 17 amino acids long. With V trimmed by 1 base and J by 0 bases, 9 bases remained unmatched. The V gene's germline CDR1 is DFQATT and CDR2 SNEGSKA (reference sequence). CDR3 region: CSARALKGALSNQPQHF. The CDR3 bases are TGCAGTGCTAGAGCCCTGAAGGGGGCCCTTAGCAATCAGCCCCAGCATTTT.

The chain uses TRBV12-3 or TRBV12-4 and TRBJ2-1; 9 bases agree with TRBD2. V lost 8 bases and J lost 10; bases outside the gene matches: 15. This CDR3 region has 15 residues. The DNA for the CDR3 is TGTGCCAGCCGTACGAGAATAGCGGGAGCATGGGAGCAGTTCTTC. It codes for CASRTRIAGAWEQFF.

The chain uses TRBV20-1 and TRBJ2-7; 7 bases match TRBD1. Germline V gene data show CDR1 as DFQATT and CDR2 as SNEGSKA (reference sequence). Losses at the gene ends were 1 base for V and 6 bases for J; bases not matched to a gene: 6. CDR3 length equals 13 residues. The CDR3 DNA reads as TGCAGTGCTAGAGCCGGGACAGTCGGCGAGCAGTACTTC. Translation gives CSARAGTVGEQYF.

The rearrangement uses TRBV18 and TRBJ2-7; D is perhaps TRBD1 (6 bases). CDR3 length: 15 residues. CDR1 and CDR2 from the germline V gene are KGHSH and LQKENI. The V end lost 1 base, the J end lost 3 bases, and 13 bases lay between the germline ends. The DNA of the CDR3 is TGTGCCAGCTCACCACAGGGACATTCGGTCTACGAGCAGTACTTC. Translating it yields CASSPQGHSVYEQYF.

There are a few counts of this clonotype. J is TRBJ2-1 and V is TRBV29-1; D is unresolved. The V end lost 4 bases, the J end lost 0 bases, and 7 bases lay between the germline ends. This CDR3 is 13 amino acids long. Germline V lookup: CDR1 SQVTM, CDR2 ANQGSEA. This CDR3 is CSVGPSSYNEQFF. The CDR3 nucleotides are TGCAGCGTTGGCCCGAGCTCCTACAATGAGCAGTTCTTC.

This clonotype was detected ten times or more. V gene TRBV20-1 combines with J gene TRBJ1-2, with 9 bases aligning to TRBD1. The J segment lost 5 bases and the V segment lost 4 bases, leaving 23 bases of the junction unmatched. The CDR3 length is 19 residues. The V gene's germline CDR1 is DFQATT and CDR2 SNEGSKA (reference sequence). CDR3 loop: CSANLRGQGGSDGRYGYTF. CDR3 coding DNA: TGCAGTGCTAATCTTAGGGGACAGGGTGGATCAGACGGACGATATGGCTACACCTTC.

This clonotype came up many times. The CDR3 region has the DNA TGTGCCAGCAGCTTGGAAGCCCGGTCCCGGTACCAAGAGACCCAGTACTTC. Protein: CASSLEARSRYQETQYF. The V and J genes are TRBV5-5 and TRBJ2-5; D gene unclear. Trimming removed 0 bases at V and 0 bases at J, with 15 bases between. CDR1 is SGHKS and CDR2 is YYEKEE in the germline V gene (reference sequence). The CDR3 contains 17 residues.